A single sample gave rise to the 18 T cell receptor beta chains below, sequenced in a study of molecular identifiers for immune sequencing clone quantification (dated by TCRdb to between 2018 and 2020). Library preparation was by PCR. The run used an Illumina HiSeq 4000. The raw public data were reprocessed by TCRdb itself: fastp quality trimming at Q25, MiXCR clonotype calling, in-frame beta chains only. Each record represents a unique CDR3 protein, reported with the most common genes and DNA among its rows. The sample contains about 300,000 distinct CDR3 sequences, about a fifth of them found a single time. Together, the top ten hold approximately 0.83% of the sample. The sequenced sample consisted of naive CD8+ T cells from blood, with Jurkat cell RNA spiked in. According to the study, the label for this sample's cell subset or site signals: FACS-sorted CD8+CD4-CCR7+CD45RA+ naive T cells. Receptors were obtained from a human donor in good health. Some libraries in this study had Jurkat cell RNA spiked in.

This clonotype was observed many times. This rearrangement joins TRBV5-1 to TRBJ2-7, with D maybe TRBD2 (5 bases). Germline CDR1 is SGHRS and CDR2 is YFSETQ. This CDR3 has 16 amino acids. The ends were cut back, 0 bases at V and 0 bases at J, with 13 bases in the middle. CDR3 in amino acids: CASSLVSRVGSYEQYF. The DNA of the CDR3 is TGCGCCAGCAGCTTGGTCTCGAGGGTAGGCTCCTACGAGCAGTACTTC.

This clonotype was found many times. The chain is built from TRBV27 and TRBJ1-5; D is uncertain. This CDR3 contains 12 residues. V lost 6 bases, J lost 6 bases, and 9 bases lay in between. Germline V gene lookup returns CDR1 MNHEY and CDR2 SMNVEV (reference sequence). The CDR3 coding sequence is TGTGCCAGCAGCTGGCCTGGTCAGCCCCAGCATTTT. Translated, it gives CASSWPGQPQHF.

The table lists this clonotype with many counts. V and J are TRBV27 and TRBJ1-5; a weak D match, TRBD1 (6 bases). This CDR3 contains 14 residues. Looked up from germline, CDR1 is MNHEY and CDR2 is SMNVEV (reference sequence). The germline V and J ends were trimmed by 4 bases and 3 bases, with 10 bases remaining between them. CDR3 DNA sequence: TGTGCCAGCAGTTGGCAGGGGCCCAATCAGCCCCAGCATTTT. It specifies CASSWQGPNQPQHF.

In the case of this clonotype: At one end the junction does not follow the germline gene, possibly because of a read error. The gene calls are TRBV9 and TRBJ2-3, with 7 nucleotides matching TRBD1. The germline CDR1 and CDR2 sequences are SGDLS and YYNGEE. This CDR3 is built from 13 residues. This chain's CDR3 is CASSGLGTDTKYF. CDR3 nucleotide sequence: TGTGCCAGCAGCGGACTGGGGACAGATACGAAGTATTTT.

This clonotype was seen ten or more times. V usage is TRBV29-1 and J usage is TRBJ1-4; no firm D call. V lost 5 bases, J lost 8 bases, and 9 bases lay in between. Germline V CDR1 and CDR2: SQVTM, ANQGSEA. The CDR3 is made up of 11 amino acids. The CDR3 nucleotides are TGCAGCGTTAGCTTAAGCGAAAAACTGTTTTTT. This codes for CSVSLSEKLFF.

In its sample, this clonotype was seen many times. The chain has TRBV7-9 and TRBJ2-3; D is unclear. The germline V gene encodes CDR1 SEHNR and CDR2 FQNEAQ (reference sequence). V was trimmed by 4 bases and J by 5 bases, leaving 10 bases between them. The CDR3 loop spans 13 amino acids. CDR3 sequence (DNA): TGTGCCAGCAGCTCCCCCCTGCGAGATACGCAGTATTTT. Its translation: CASSSPLRDTQYF. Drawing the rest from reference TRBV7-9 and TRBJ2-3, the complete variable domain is DTGVSQNPRHKITKRGQNVTFRCDPISEHNRLYWYRQTLGQGPEFLTYFQNEAQLEKSRLLSDRFSAERPKGSFSTLEIQRTEQGDSAMYLCASSSPLRDTQYFGPGTRLTVL.

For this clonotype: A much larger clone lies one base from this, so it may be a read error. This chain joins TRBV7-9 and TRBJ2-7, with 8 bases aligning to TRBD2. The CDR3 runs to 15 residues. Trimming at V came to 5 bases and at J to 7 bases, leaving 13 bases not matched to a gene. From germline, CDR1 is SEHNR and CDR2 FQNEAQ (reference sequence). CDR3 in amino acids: CASSHPTHSGGEQYF. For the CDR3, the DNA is TGTGCCAGCAGCCATCCGACACACTCGGGGGGGGAGCAGTACTTC.

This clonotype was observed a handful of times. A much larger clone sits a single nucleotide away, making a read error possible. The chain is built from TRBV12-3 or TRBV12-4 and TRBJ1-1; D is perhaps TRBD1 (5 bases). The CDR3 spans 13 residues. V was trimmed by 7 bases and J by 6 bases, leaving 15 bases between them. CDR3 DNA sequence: TGTGCCAGCACCTCGGGGGTTATCGCTGAAGCTTTCTTT. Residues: CASTSGVIAEAFF.

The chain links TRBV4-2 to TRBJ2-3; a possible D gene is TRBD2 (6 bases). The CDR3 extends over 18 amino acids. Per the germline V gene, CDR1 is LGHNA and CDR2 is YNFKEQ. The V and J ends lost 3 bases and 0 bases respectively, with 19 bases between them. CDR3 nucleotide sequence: TGTGCCAGCAGCCATCTAACCGAAGCGGGCTCTAGCACAGATACGCAGTATTTT. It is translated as CASSHLTEAGSSTDTQYF.

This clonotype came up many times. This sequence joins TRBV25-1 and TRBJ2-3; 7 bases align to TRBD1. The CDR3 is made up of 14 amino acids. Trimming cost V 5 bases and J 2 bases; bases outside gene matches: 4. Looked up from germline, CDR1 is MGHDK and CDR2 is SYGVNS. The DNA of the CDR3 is TGTGCCAGCAGTACAGGGGAATACACAGATACGCAGTATTTT. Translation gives CASSTGEYTDTQYF.

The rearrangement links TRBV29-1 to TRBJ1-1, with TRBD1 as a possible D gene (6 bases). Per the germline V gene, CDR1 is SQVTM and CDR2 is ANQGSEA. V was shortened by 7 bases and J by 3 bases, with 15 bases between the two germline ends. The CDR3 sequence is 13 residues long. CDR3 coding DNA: TGCAGCGGGGAGACAGGAAGAGACACTGAAGCTTTCTTT. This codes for CSGETGRDTEAFF.

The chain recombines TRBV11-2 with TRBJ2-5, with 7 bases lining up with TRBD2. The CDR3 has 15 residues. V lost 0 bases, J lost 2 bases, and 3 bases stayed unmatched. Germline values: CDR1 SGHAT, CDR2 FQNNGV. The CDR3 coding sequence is TGTGCCAGCAGCTTAGACGGGGGGAGTCAAGAGACCCAGTACTTC. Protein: CASSLDGGSQETQYF.

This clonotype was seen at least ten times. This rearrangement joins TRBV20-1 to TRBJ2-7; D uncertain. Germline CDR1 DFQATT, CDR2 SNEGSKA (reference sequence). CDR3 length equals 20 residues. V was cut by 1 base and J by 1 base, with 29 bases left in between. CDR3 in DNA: TGCAGTGCTAGAGGCCAAGATGTAGGTGGGCGGAACACTCTATCCTACGAGCAGTACTTC. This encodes CSARGQDVGGRNTLSYEQYF.

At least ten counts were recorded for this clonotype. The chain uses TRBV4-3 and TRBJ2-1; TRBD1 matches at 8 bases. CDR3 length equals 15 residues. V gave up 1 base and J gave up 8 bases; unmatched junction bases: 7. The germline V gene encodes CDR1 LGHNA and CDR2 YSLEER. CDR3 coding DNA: TGCGCCAGCAGCCAAGTCGGACAGGGTTATGATGAGCAGTTCTTC. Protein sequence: CASSQVGQGYDEQFF.

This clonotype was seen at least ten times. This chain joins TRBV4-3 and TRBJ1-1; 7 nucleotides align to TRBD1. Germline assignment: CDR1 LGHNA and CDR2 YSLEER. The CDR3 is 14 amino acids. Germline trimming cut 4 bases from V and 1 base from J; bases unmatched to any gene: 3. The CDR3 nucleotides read TGCGCCAGCAGCCCCGACAGGGAGAACACTGAAGCTTTCTTT. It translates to CASSPDRENTEAFF.

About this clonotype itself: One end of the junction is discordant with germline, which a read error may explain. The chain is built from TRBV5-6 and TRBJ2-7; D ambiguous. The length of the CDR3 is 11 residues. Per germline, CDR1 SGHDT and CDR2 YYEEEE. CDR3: CASSSGYERYF. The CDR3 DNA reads TGTGCCAGCAGCTCCGGCTACGAGCGGTACTTC. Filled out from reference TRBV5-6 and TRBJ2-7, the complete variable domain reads DAGVTQSPTHLIKTRGQQVTLRCSPKSGHDTVSWYQQALGQGPQFIFQYYEEEERQRGNFPDRFSGHQFPNYSSELNVNALLLGDSALYLCASSSGYERYFGPGTRLTVT.

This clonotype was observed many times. CDR3 in DNA: TGTGCCAGCAGCCCCGCGGGCACAGATACGCAGTATTTT. Protein sequence: CASSPAGTDTQYF. This chain connects TRBV7-2 to TRBJ2-3; no definite D call. Germline lookup yields CDR1 SGHTA and CDR2 FQGNSA. This CDR3 spans 13 amino acids. V was cut by 5 bases and J by 1 base, with 7 bases left in between.

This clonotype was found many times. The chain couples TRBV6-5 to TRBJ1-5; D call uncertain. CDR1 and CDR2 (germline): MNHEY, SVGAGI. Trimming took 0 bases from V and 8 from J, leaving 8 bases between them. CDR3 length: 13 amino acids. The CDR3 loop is CASSYSPGEPQHF. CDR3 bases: TGTGCCAGCAGTTACTCGCCCGGCGAGCCCCAGCATTTT.